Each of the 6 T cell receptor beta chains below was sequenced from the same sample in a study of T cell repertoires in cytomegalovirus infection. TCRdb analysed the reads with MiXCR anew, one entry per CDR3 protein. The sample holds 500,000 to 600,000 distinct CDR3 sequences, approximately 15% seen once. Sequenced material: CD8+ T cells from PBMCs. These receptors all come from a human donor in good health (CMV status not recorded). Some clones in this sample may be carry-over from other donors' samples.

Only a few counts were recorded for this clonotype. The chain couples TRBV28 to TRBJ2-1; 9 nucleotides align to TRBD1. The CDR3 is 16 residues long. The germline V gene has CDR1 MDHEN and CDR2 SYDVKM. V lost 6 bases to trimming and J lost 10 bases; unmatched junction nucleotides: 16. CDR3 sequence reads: CASSDRGTDRGREQFF. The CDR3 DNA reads TGTGCCAGCAGCGACAGGGGGACCGATCGGGGGCGGGAGCAGTTCTTC. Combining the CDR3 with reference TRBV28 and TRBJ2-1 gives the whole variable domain DVKVTQSSRYLVKRTGEKVFLECVQDMDHENMFWYRQDPGLGLRLIYFSYDVKMKEKGDIPEGYSVSREKKERFSLILESASTNQTSMYLCASSDRGTDRGREQFFGPGTRLTVL.

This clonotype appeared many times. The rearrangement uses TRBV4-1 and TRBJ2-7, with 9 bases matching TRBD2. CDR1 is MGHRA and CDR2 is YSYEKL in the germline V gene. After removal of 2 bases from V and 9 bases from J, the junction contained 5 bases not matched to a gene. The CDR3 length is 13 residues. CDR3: CASSQLAGRAQYF. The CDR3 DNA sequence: TGCGCCAGCAGCCAACTAGCGGGGCGGGCGCAGTACTTC.

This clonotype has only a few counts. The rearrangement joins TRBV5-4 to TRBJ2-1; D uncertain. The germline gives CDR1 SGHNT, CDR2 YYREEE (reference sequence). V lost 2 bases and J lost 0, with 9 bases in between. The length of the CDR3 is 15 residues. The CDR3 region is CASSFKGSSYNEQFF. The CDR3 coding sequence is TGTGCCAGCAGCTTCAAGGGAAGCTCCTACAATGAGCAGTTCTTC.

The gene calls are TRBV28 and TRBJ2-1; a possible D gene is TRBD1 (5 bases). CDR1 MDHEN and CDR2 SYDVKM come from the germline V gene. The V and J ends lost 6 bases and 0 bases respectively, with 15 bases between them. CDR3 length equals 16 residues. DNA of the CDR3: TGTGCCAGCAGCCTGAGACAGTTTAGCTCCTACAATGAGCAGTTCTTC. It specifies CASSLRQFSSYNEQFF.

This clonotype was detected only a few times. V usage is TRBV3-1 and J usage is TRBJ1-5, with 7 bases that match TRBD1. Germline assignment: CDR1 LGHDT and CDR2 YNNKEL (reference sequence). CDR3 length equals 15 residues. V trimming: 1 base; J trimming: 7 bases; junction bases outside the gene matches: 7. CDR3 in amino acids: CASSQGAEGQQPQHF. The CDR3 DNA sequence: TGTGCCAGCAGCCAAGGGGCAGAGGGACAGCAGCCCCAGCATTTT.

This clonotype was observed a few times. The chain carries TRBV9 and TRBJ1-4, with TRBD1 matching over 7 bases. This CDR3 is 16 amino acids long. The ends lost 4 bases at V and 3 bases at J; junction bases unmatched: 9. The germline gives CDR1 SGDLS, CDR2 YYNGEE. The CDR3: CASSPNQGGSNEKLFF. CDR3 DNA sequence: TGTGCCAGCAGCCCCAACCAGGGGGGGTCTAATGAAAAACTGTTTTTT.